This TCR beta chain is drawn from a study of blood T cell repertoires in COVID-19. Study-wide background: Sources were T cells, B-cell-depleted T cells, or PBMCs; the material itself was cDNA or gDNA.

Germline assignment: CDR1 MDHEN and CDR2 SYDVKM. The CDR3 loop spans 12 amino acids. V was cut by 7 bases and J by 12 bases, with 17 bases left in between. Assay used: immunoSEQ multiplex PCR; TCRdb lists only in-frame clones, some missing. In the table there are about 92,000 clones, over 75% of which are singletons. This rearrangement joins TRBV28 to TRBJ2-3; D gene unclear. The sequence derives from a human donor in a cohort sampled during active COVID-19. Specimen: peripheral blood. CDR3 amino acids: CASTRSEAPQYF. In nucleotides, the CDR3 is TGTGCCAGCACCCGGAGTGAGGCCCCTCAGTATTTT.